Following are 7 T cell receptor beta chains from one sample sequenced in a study of CD8 T cells in ankylosing spondylitis. These receptors' antigens are unknown. Findings of the study overall: Ankylosing spondylitis blood appeared to carry a characteristic TCR beta motif of roughly eight highly homologous variants.

TCRdb reprocessed the 5' RACE reads with MiXCR, giving one entry per CDR3 protein. The sample has hundreds of thousands of distinct CDR3 sequences; over 9.5% are singletons. Input material: blood, either unsorted or a sorted T cell fraction (not recorded which). These receptors came from a male donor with ankylosing spondylitis.

In its sample, this clonotype was seen many times. Written as DNA, the CDR3 is TGCAGCGTTGGTGCAGGGATCAATCAGCCCCAGCATTTT. This sequence encodes CSVGAGINQPQHF. The gene calls are TRBV29-1 and TRBJ1-5, with D perhaps TRBD1 (5 bases). Trimming removed 4 bases from V and 3 bases from J, with 10 bases in between. From germline, CDR1 is SQVTM and CDR2 ANQGSEA. The CDR3 consists of 13 residues.

A few counts support this clonotype. The rearrangement joins TRBV29-1 to TRBJ1-2; 7 bases match TRBD1. With 5 bases clipped from V and 7 bases from J, the junction kept 10 bases outside the gene matches. The CDR3 runs to 13 residues. Germline values: CDR1 SQVTM, CDR2 ANQGSEA. As DNA, the CDR3 is TGCAGCGTTTCGAGTAGGGGGCGAATTGGCTACACCTTC. Translating it yields CSVSSRGRIGYTF.

This clonotype came up many times. The V call is TRBV20-1, the J call TRBJ2-1; tentatively, D is TRBD2 (5 bases). Between the trimmed V and J ends, which lost 3 bases and 7 bases, there was a span of 10 bases. The CDR3 totals 12 residues. The germline CDR1 and CDR2 sequences are DFQATT and SNEGSKA (reference sequence). The CDR3 nucleotides read TGCAGTGCTAGCGGGATTATTAATGAGCAGTTCTTC. This translates into CSASGIINEQFF.

This chain links TRBV5-1 with TRBJ2-7; D remains ambiguous. There are 12 residues in the CDR3. Germline assignment: CDR1 SGHRS and CDR2 YFSETQ. Trimming shortened V by 0 bases and J by 5 bases, and 6 bases separated the two germline ends. CDR3 sequence (DNA): TGCGCCAGCAGCTTGGTGTGGGACGAGCAGTACTTC. This sequence encodes CASSLVWDEQYF.

The V and J genes are TRBV6-2 or TRBV6-3 and TRBJ2-7, with D perhaps TRBD2 (5 bases). The CDR3 runs 11 residues. Trimming removed 6 bases at V and 5 bases at J, with 8 bases between. The germline V gene encodes CDR1 MNHEY and CDR2 SVGEGT. The CDR3 nucleotides are TGTGCCAGCAGCCACGGGGACGAGCAGTACTTC. As protein: CASSHGDEQYF.

This sequence joins TRBV4-3 and TRBJ2-1, with TRBD2 identical over 13 bases. Trimming took 4 bases from V and 8 from J; bases not matched to a gene: 8. Germline CDR1 LGHNA, CDR2 YSLEER. This CDR3 spans 16 amino acids. The CDR3 bases are TGCGCCAGCAGCCCACGACTAGCGGGGGGTATATATGAGCAGTTCTTC. Its translation: CASSPRLAGGIYEQFF.

This clonotype occurred a few times. This chain connects TRBV7-2 to TRBJ2-5, with D possibly matching TRBD1 (6 bases). This CDR3 spans 14 amino acids. V shed 2 bases and J shed 5 bases, with 12 bases lying between them. CDR1 is SGHTA, CDR2 FQGNSA, per germline. The CDR3 region has the DNA TGTGCCAGCAGCTTATTCTGGGGGCCGGAGACCCAGTACTTC. It translates to CASSLFWGPETQYF.